The 23 T cell receptor beta chains given below trace back to one sample, sequenced in a study of blood T cell repertoires in COVID-19. Libraries were prepared by immunoSEQ multiplex PCR; TCRdb keeps only in-frame clonotypes and omits some of them. The sample consists of approximately 180,000 clones, approximately 85% of them appearing once. Sequencing was performed on PBMCs or T cells enriched from blood (not recorded which). The receptor source for this set is a man aged 35 to 55 who had recovered from COVID-19.

V gene TRBV14 combines with J gene TRBJ2-7; the D is unclear. Trimming took 0 bases from V and 2 from J, leaving 8 bases between them. The CDR3 runs to 14 residues. Germline V gene data show CDR1 as SGHDN and CDR2 as FVKESK. The CDR3 nucleotides read TGTGCCAGCAGCCAAGAGGGCAGAACCTACGAGCAGTACTTC. Amino acid sequence: CASSQEGRTYEQYF.

V and J are TRBV27 and TRBJ2-6; D gene ambiguous. The CDR3 covers 19 residues. Germline CDR1 and CDR2: MNHEY and SMNVEV (reference sequence). V lost 5 bases to trimming and J lost 0 bases, with 20 bases between them. The CDR3 sequence: CASSLLPEAAGSGANVLTF. The DNA for the CDR3 is TGTGCCAGCAGTCTCCTTCCAGAGGCGGCCGGCTCTGGGGCCAACGTCCTGACTTTC.

Written as DNA, the CDR3 is TGTGCCAGCAGTTTAATACAGATGAACACTGAAGCTTTCTTT. Its translation: CASSLIQMNTEAFF. The V call is TRBV28, the J call TRBJ1-1; D not resolved. The CDR3 totals 14 residues. Germline V gene sequence: CDR1 MDHEN, CDR2 SYDVKM. Trimming removed 2 bases at V and 0 bases at J, with 7 bases between.

The CDR3 here is CASSYRIESPTGELFF. In DNA, the CDR3 is TGTGCCAGCAGTTACCGTATCGAGTCACCCACCGGGGAGCTGTTTTTT. The chain is built from TRBV6-5 and TRBJ2-2; D is uncertain. CDR1 MNHEY and CDR2 SVGAGI come from the germline V gene. With 2 bases removed from V and 4 bases from J, the gap between germline ends came to 14 bases. The CDR3 covers 16 residues.

The chain is built from TRBV9 and TRBJ1-5; D is perhaps TRBD1 (5 bases). Trimming stripped 1 base from V and 5 bases from J, with 10 bases between. This CDR3 comprises 14 residues. Per germline, CDR1 SGDLS and CDR2 YYNGEE. CDR3 DNA: TGTGCCAGCAGCGTATCACAGGCGGATCAGCCCCAGCATTTT. Its translation is CASSVSQADQPQHF.

The chain joins TRBV4-1 to TRBJ2-1; tentative D call: TRBD1 (6 bases). Germline CDR1 MGHRA, CDR2 YSYEKL. The CDR3 length is 12 residues. V was clipped by 2 bases and J by 12 bases, with 11 bases between them. The CDR3 nucleotides read TGCGCCAGCAGCCAACAGGGGTCTCGGCAGTTCTTC. Amino acid sequence: CASSQQGSRQFF.

With regard to this clone: An end of the junction does not agree with germline; a read error may underlie this. In DNA form, the CDR3 reads TGTGCTAGCAGCGGGCCGGGACAGGGTGGAAACACCATATATTTT. This gives the protein CASSGPGQGGNTIYF. The chain recombines TRBV7-7 with TRBJ1-3; 9 bases fit TRBD1. Germline CDR1 SSHAT, CDR2 FNYEAQ (reference sequence). The CDR3 runs to 15 residues.

CDR3 nucleotide sequence: TGTGCCAGCAGCTTCACAGGGGAACGTGTCTATGGCTACACCTTC. Its translation: CASSFTGERVYGYTF. The chain has TRBV7-9 and TRBJ1-2; 7 bases match TRBD1. The CDR3 consists of 15 residues. In germline, CDR1 is SEHNR, CDR2 FQNEAQ (reference sequence). V lost 3 bases and J lost 4; bases outside the gene matches: 8.

The chain uses TRBV7-9 and TRBJ2-2; 11 positions match TRBD2. Germline lookup yields CDR1 SEHNR and CDR2 FQNEAQ (reference sequence). The CDR3 loop spans 16 amino acids. V lost 7 bases to trimming and J lost 2 bases; unmatched junction nucleotides: 6. In DNA form, the CDR3 reads TGTGCCAGCAATACCGGGACTAGCGGTAACACCGGGGAGCTGTTTTTT. Protein sequence: CASNTGTSGNTGELFF.

This clone has only a few counts. The V call is TRBV5-8, the J call TRBJ1-2; 12 positions match TRBD1. J gave up 7 bases and V 5 bases, and 3 bases lay outside the gene matches. The CDR3 has 13 amino acids. CDR1 and CDR2 from the germline V gene are SGHTS and YDEGEE. This CDR3 reads CASRGQGARGYTF. Here the CDR3 DNA reads TGTGCCAGCAGGGGACAGGGGGCGCGTGGCTACACCTTC.

V usage is TRBV27 and J usage is TRBJ2-5; D gene uncertain. Germline V gives CDR1 MNHEY, CDR2 SMNVEV (reference sequence). There are 14 residues in the CDR3. V was shortened by 8 bases and J by 1 base, with 14 bases between the two germline ends. DNA for the CDR3: TGTGCCAGCGGCCGTGGGCTATTCCAAGAGACCCAGTACTTC. Its protein is CASGRGLFQETQYF.

The chain joins TRBV25-1 to TRBJ1-1, with D possibly TRBD1 on 6 matching bases. CDR1 is MGHDK and CDR2 is SYGVNS in the germline V gene. V was clipped by 2 bases and J by 1 base, with 11 bases between them. The CDR3 is 15 amino acids. CDR3 nucleotide sequence: TGTGCCAGCAGTGAACCCAGGGGTCGGAACACTGAAGCTTTCTTT. Translating gives CASSEPRGRNTEAFF.

The chain employs TRBV6-5 and TRBJ2-7; TRBD2 matches at 7 bases. This CDR3 is 15 amino acids long. Germline V gives CDR1 MNHEY, CDR2 SVGAGI. The trim removed 6 bases at V and 0 bases at J, leaving 8 bases unmatched. CDR3 DNA sequence: TGTGCCAGCAGGCCCCTGGGCGGGAGCTCCTACGAGCAGTACTTC. Translating it yields CASRPLGGSSYEQYF.

The V and J genes are TRBV24-1 and TRBJ2-7, with D tentatively TRBD1 (6 bases). Germline CDR1 is KGHDR and CDR2 is SFDVKD. The CDR3 contains 16 residues. The V end was cut by 1 base, the J end by 0 bases, with 12 bases between. CDR3 coding DNA: TGTGCCACCAGTGATTTAGGGACATGTAGCTCCTACGAGCAGTACTTC. Protein product: CATSDLGTCSSYEQYF.

This clone has only one observation. The gene calls are TRBV6-5 and TRBJ2-7; tentatively, D is TRBD2 (5 bases). The CDR3 is 11 amino acids. V lost 10 bases and J lost 5, with 12 bases in between. Germline V gives CDR1 MNHEY, CDR2 SVGAGI. CDR3 sequence: CATLRGHEQYF. The CDR3 region has the DNA TGTGCCACCCTCCGAGGGCACGAGCAGTACTTC.

The genes are TRBV5-1 and TRBJ1-4, with 11 bases aligning to TRBD1. V shed 3 bases and J 4 bases; nucleotides not matched to a gene: 5. Germline CDR1 SGHRS, CDR2 YFSETQ. This CDR3 is built from 16 residues. CDR3 region: CASSSGTGGNNEKLFF. The CDR3, as DNA: TGCGCCAGCAGCTCAGGGACAGGGGGTAATAATGAAAAACTGTTTTTT.

V and J are TRBV9 and TRBJ2-1; 8 nucleotides line up with TRBD1. The trim removed 1 base at V and 10 bases at J, leaving 10 bases unmatched. CDR3 length: 15 amino acids. Germline values: CDR1 SGDLS, CDR2 YYNGEE. For the CDR3, the DNA is TGTGCCAGCAGCGTAATAGGACAGGGATTCGGGGAGCAGTTCTTC. Translated, it gives CASSVIGQGFGEQFF.

CDR3 residues: CASSWTTSGDNNEQFF. The CDR3 region has the DNA TGCGCCAGCAGCTGGACCACTAGCGGGGATAACAATGAGCAGTTCTTC. The rearrangement uses TRBV5-1 and TRBJ2-1; TRBD2 matches at 10 bases. In germline, CDR1 is SGHRS, CDR2 YFSETQ. V lost 3 bases to trimming and J lost 5 bases; unmatched junction nucleotides: 8. The CDR3 runs 16 residues.

In this sample, this clone turned up many times. The chain combines TRBV12-5 with TRBJ1-6; D might be TRBD1 (5 bases). CDR1 and CDR2 from the germline V gene are LGHNT and FRNRAP. The CDR3 contains 16 residues. The ends were cut back, 3 bases at V and 4 bases at J, with 13 bases in the middle. The CDR3: CASGFLGGAYNSPLHF. CDR3 in DNA: TGTGCTAGTGGTTTCTTAGGAGGGGCTTATAATTCACCCCTCCACTTT. Variable domain in full (rest from reference TRBV12-5 and TRBJ1-6): DARVTQTPRHKVTEMGQEVTMRCQPILGHNTVFWYRQTMMQGLELLAYFRNRAPLDDSGMPKDRFSAEMPDATLATLKIQPSEPRDSAVYFCASGFLGGAYNSPLHFGNGTRLTVT.

This chain joins TRBV27 and TRBJ1-3, with TRBD1 matching 8 bases. Germline loops: CDR1 MNHEY, CDR2 SMNVEV (reference sequence). The ends lost 6 bases at V and 3 bases at J; junction bases unmatched: 7. The CDR3 covers 15 residues. The CDR3 sequence is CASSSRGHSGNTIYF. The CDR3 nucleotides read TGTGCCAGCAGCTCCAGGGGGCATAGTGGAAACACCATATATTTT.

This rearrangement joins TRBV7-9 to TRBJ1-1; D is ambiguous. The germline V gene has CDR1 SEHNR and CDR2 FQNEAQ (reference sequence). Deletions cut 1 base from V and 5 bases from J, with 17 bases between. The CDR3 spans 16 residues. The CDR3 coding sequence is TGTGCCAGCAGCTTAGGGCTTCCGGGGATAGGAACTGAAGCTTTCTTT. Amino acid sequence: CASSLGLPGIGTEAFF.

This clone was picked up a small number of times. The V gene is TRBV5-1, the J gene TRBJ2-6; D may be TRBD1 (6 bases). The germline V gene has CDR1 SGHRS and CDR2 YFSETQ. V lost 5 bases to trimming and J lost 9 bases, with 15 bases between them. CDR3 length: 14 residues. This CDR3 is CASSPTGTLNVLTF. CDR3 sequence (DNA): TGCGCCAGCAGTCCTACAGGGACCCTCAACGTCCTGACTTTC.

This chain uses TRBV7-9 with TRBJ2-7; TRBD1 matches 8 bases. Germline V CDR1 and CDR2: SEHNR, FQNEAQ (reference sequence). The ends lost 4 bases at V and 1 base at J; junction bases unmatched: 6. The CDR3 runs to 15 residues. This chain's CDR3 is CASSWTQGASYEQYF. CDR3 sequence (DNA): TGTGCCAGCAGCTGGACTCAGGGGGCTTCCTACGAGCAGTACTTC.